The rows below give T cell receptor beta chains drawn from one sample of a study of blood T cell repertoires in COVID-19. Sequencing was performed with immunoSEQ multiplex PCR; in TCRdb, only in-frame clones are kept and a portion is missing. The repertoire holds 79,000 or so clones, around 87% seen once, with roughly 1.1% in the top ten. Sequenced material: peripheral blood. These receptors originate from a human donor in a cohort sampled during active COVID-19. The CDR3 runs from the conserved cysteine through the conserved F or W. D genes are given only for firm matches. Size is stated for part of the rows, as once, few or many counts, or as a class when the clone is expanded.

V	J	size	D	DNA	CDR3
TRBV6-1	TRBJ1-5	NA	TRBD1	TGTGCCAGCAGCGAAAATTTTTCGACAGGGGGCAGGGGGCAGCCCCAGCATTTT	CASSENFSTGGRGQPQHF
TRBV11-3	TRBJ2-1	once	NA	TGTGCCAGCAGCTTAGACCGACAGGACAATGAGCAGTTCTTC	CASSLDRQDNEQFF
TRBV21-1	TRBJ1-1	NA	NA	TGTGCCAGCAGCACCCAGGGGATGAACACTGAAGCTTTCTTT	CASSTQGMNTEAFF
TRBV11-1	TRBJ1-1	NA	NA	TGTGCCAGCAGCCCACGCAGAGGAGGTGAAGCTTTCTTT	CASSPRRGGEAFF
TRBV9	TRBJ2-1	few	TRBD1	TGTGCCAGCAGCGAGAGGGGGCAGCACGGCTCCTACAATGAGCAGTTCTTC	CASSERGQHGSYNEQFF
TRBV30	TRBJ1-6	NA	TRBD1	TGTGCCTGGAGTGTACGATCCTCACGCAACAGGGGCTCACCCCTCCACTTT	CAWSVRSSRNRGSPLHF
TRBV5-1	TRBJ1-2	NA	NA	TGCGCCAGCAGCTTGGACAGGGTATCCTATGGCTACACCTTC	CASSLDRVSYGYTF
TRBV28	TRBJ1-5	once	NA	TGTGCCAGCAGTCCTCCCCCCCGCAATCAGCCCCAGCATTTT	CASSPPPRNQPQHF
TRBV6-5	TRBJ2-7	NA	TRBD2	TGTGCCACCCTGGGGCTAGCGGGAGGATACGAGCAGTACTTC	CATLGLAGGYEQYF
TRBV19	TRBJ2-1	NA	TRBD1	TGTGCCAGTAGTACGGACAGGGAGACCTACAATGAGCAGTTCTTC	CASSTDRETYNEQFF
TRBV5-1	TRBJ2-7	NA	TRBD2	TGCGCCAGCAGCTTGGGACTAGCGGACGAGCAGTACTTC	CASSLGLADEQYF
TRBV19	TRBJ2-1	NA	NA	TGTGCCAGTAGTCTCCGGGACTCCGGTGAGCAGTTCTTC	CASSLRDSGEQFF
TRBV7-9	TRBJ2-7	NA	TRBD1	TGTGCCAGCAGCTTCATACAGGGGAACCCCTACGAGCAGTACTTC	CASSFIQGNPYEQYF
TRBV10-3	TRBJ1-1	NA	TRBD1	TGTGCCATCAGTCTCAGGGGACAGCCTGGAGCTGAAGCTTTCTTT	CAISLRGQPGAEAFF
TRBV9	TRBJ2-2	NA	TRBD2	TGTGCCAGCAGCCCCCTAGCGGGAGTTTCTTCCGGGGAGCTGTTTTTT	CASSPLAGVSSGELFF
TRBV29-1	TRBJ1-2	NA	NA	TGCAGCGCCGGACAGAACTATGGCTACACCTTC	CSAGQNYGYTF
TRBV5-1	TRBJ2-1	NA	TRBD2	TGCGCCAGCAGCTCCCCCGCCGGGACTAATGAGTGGGGTGAGCAGTTCTTC	CASSSPAGTNEWGEQFF
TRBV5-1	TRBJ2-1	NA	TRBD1	TGCGCCAGCAGCTTGAGGGGGACAGGGAAGGACAATGAGCAGTTCTTC	CASSLRGTGKDNEQFF
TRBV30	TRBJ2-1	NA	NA	TGTGCCTGGAGTGTCTCTCTAGCCTTTGAGCAGTTCTTC	CAWSVSLAFEQFF
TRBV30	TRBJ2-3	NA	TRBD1	TGTGCCTGGAGTAGGGGACAGGCCGGGACAGATACGCAGTATTTT	CAWSRGQAGTDTQYF
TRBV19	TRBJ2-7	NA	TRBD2	TGTGCCAGTAGTATACAGTTGGGCGCGGGAGGGTACTACGAGCAGTACTTC	CASSIQLGAGGYYEQYF
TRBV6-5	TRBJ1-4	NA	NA	TGTGCCAGTTTGGGGGAGGGGAGATTGGATGAAAAACTGTTTTTT	CASLGEGRLDEKLFF
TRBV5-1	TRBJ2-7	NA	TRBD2	TGCGCCAGCACCCTGGGGGCTAGCGGGAGCTCCTACGAGCAGTACTTC	CASTLGASGSSYEQYF
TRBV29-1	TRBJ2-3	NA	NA	TGCAGCGTTGAAAGAGCGGAAACAGATACGCAGTATTTT	CSVERAETDTQYF
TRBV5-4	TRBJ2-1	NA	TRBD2	TGTGCCAGCAGCTTGGGCGGCGGGAGGGCCTACAATGAGCAGTTCTTC	CASSLGGGRAYNEQFF
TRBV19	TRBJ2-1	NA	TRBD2	TGTGCCAGTAGGAGAACTAGCGGGACGACTACATCTTACAATGAGCAGTTCTTC	CASRRTSGTTTSYNEQFF
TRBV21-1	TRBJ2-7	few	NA	TGTGCCAGCAGCAGTAGCGGGAGAATCTTCGAGCAGTACTTC	CASSSSGRIFEQYF
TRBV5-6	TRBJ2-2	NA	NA	TGTGCCAGCAGCTTCGGTGGGAGACCCGGGGAGCTGTTTTTT	CASSFGGRPGELFF
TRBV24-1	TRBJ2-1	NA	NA	TGTGCCACCAGTGGGCTTTCCTCTTACAATGAGCAGTTCTTC	CATSGLSSYNEQFF
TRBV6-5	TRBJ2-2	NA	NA	TGTGCCAGCAGGCGGGACGAGATCGGGGAGCTGTTTTTT	CASRRDEIGELFF
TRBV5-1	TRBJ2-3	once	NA	TGCGCCAGCAGCCTCAACTTGGGGACTGCACAAGGGGCGCAGTATTTT	CASSLNLGTAQGAQYF
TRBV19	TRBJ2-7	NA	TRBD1	TGTGCCAGTAGCATCTCCGGGACAGGGGTCTCCTACGAGCAGTACTTC	CASSISGTGVSYEQYF
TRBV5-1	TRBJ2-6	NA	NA	TGCGCCAGCAGCATAGGACACCCCTCTGGGGCCAACGTCCTGACTTTC	CASSIGHPSGANVLTF
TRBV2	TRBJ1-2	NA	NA	TGTGCCAGCAGTACAGGGACCTATAACTATGGCTACACCTTC	CASSTGTYNYGYTF
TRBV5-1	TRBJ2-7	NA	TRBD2	TGCGCCAGCAGGGGGGGACTAGCGGGAGGCGACGAGCAGTACTTC	CASRGGLAGGDEQYF
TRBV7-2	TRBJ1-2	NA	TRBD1	TGTGCCAGCAGCCTTCCACAGGGGGCAGGGGGCTACACCTTC	CASSLPQGAGGYTF